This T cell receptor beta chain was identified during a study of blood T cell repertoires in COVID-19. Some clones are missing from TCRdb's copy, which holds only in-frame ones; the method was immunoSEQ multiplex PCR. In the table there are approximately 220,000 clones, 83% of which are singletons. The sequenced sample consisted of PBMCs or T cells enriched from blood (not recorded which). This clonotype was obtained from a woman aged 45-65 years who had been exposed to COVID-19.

The CDR3 DNA follows: TGTGCCAGCAGGCAAGCGGGGGGCCTCTACGAGCAGTACTTC. This translates into CASRQAGGLYEQYF. The V gene is TRBV28, the J gene TRBJ2-7; 9 positions match TRBD2. This CDR3 is 14 amino acids long. From germline, CDR1 is MDHEN and CDR2 SYDVKM. Unmatched junction bases numbered 6, after V lost 6 bases and J lost 3 bases.